This T cell receptor (beta chain) was found in a study of T cells in Graves' hyperthyroidism and ophthalmopathy (dated by TCRdb to the late 2010s). For context, the study as a whole: Peripheral blood was sampled at the time of initial diagnosis, prior to any treatment. To identify distinguishing TCR V-J signatures, a discovery cohort of around 100 patients was used, comprising fewer than 45 with Graves' ophthalmopathy and around 60 with stable Graves' hyperthyroidism. Prospective prediction of ophthalmopathy was tested in an independent validation cohort of 18 to 20 hyperthyroidism patients and 17 patients who later progressed to ophthalmopathy. The 100 discovery patients were randomly divided into training and test sets at a 7:3 ratio. The study also compared thyroid tissue and blood T-cell repertoires from several Graves' hyperthyroidism patients. After blood sampling, hyperthyroidism patients were treated with methimazole at a starting dose of 30 mg daily, and ophthalmopathy patients were treated with high-dose intravenous methylprednisolone. TCR Vbeta CDR3 sequencing of approximately 140 peripheral blood samples (under 45 ophthalmopathy, roughly 72 hyperthyroidism and approximately 17 progressor patients) is reported in the paper. Here is what the overall study found, with its caveats: No statistical method was used to fix the sample size in advance, and group allocation was not hidden from the investigators. Most expanded thyroid clonotypes (frequency above 0.001) were also detected in blood, a finding suggesting that blood repertoires may reflect thyroid immune responses. In cross-validation, a model built on a 13 V-J signature told ophthalmopathy apart from stable hyperthyroidism with under 90% sensitivity and around 81% specificity, and in testing the same model reached 80%/75%. In validation, progression to ophthalmopathy was predicted by the model with around 70% sensitivity and 72.22% specificity, a median of 6.5 months before onset.

Deletion took 2 bases off V and 7 bases off J, with a span of 12 bases between the germline ends. Looking up the germline V gene yields CDR1 SGHTA and CDR2 FQGNSA. Including cysteine and phenylalanine, the CDR3 has 13 amino acids. Left in the record is the CDR3 DNA by itself, 39 bases read in frame from the first base. In the ophthalmopathy patients, disease was moderately to severely active, with a Clinical Activity Score of 3 or more, a NOSPECS grade of 4 or more, and a duration of less than 3 months. The study excluded patients with uncontrolled infections, other autoimmune diseases, pregnancy or lactation. Clinical symptoms, serum thyroxine and TRAb, thyroid ultrasound, and orbital computed tomography formed the basis for the diagnoses. Ficoll-Paque density gradient centrifugation was used to isolate PBMCs from approximately 11 ml of fresh peripheral blood. Total RNA was extracted with Trizol reagent, and quality was checked on an Agilent 2100 Bioanalyzer.

The TCR beta CDR3 regions were amplified from RNA transcripts. A first-round RT-PCR of the TCR CDR3 used the HTBI primer set with the Qiagen OneStep RT-PCR kit. Libraries were constructed in a second round of multiplex PCR, after which size selection and purification were carried out. Sequencing of the libraries was done on an Illumina HiSeq2000 using paired-end 100 bp reads. Regarding the original processing steps: Raw data were processed with SOAPnuke, discarding reads with adapters, uncalled bases, mean Phred below 15, or no exact constant-primer or identifier match. COPE v1.2.5 was used to merge high-quality paired reads, and clonotypes were defined as unique nucleotide sequences. Clonotypes were aligned to IMGT TRBV, TRBD and TRBJ reference segments using MiTCR v1.1. The analysis was restricted to V-J combinations with a frequency above 0.0001, which together covered about 99% of the repertoires. A TCS score was defined as the ratio of F50 (clonal expansion) to E x V (chaos), with BLOSUM62-based TCRdist applied between CDR3 peptides within each V-J. Welch's t-statistics and random forest reduced 500 to 650 V-J features to fewer than 15, which were used in a naive Bayes classifier (R e1071). The public reads were quality trimmed at Q25 with fastp and then assembled into clones with MiXCR by TCRdb, keeping productive beta chains. Here each entry gathers all rows of one CDR3 protein and keeps the most common genes and DNA. The V and J calls, along with clone size, are taken from TCRdb and not from the paper's own processing. The sample records 620,000 or so distinct CDR3 sequences, roughly 15% of which are singletons. Around 12% of the sample is in the top ten clones.

This clonotype was seen repeatedly, ten times or more. The clone's antigen remains unknown. Within one base of it there is no much larger clone, and no base qualities were kept. Material for sequencing was blood. This TCR was sampled from a woman in her forties or fifties with Graves' ophthalmopathy. The chain joins TRBV7-2 to TRBJ2-7; no confident D gene assignment can be made. The DNA sequence reads TGTGCCAGCAGCTTAAACATCCCCCCAGAGCAGTACTTC. Its product reads: CASSLNIPPEQYF.